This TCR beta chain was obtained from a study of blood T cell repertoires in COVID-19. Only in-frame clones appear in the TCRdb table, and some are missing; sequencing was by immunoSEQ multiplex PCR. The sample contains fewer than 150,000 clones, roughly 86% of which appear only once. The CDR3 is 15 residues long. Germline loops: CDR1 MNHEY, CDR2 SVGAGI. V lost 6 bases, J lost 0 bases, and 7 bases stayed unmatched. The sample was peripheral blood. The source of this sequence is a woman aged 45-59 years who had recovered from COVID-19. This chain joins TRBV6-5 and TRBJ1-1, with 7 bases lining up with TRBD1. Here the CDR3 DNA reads TGTGCCAGCAGGCAAAACAGGGGCATGAACACTGAAGCTTTCTTT. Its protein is CASRQNRGMNTEAFF.